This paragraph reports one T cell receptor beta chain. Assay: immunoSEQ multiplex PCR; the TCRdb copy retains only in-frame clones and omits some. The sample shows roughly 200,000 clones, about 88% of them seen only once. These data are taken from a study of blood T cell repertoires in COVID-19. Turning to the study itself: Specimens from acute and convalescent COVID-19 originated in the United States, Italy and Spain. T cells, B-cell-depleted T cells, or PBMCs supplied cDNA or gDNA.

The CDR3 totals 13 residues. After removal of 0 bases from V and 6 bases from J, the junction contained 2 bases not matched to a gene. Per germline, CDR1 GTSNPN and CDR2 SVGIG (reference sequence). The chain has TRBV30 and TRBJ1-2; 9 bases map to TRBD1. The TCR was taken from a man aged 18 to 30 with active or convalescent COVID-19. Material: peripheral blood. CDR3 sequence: CAWSVGTGHGYTF. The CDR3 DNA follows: TGTGCCTGGAGTGTAGGGACAGGGCATGGCTACACCTTC.